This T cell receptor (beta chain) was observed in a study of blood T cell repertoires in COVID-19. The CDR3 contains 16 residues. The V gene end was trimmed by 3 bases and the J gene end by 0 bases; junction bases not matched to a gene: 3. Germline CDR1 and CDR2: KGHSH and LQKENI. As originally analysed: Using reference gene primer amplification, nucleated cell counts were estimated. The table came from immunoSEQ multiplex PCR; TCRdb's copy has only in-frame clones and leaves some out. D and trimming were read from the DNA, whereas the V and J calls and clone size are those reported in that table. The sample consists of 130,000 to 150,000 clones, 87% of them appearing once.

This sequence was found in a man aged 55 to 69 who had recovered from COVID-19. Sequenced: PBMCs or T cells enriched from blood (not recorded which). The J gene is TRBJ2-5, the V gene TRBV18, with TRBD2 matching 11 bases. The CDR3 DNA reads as TGTGCCAGCTCACCTACTAGCGGGGGTTACCAAGAGACCCAGTACTTC. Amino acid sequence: CASSPTSGGYQETQYF.